Shown below are 12 T cell receptor beta chains from a single sample sequenced in a study of CD8+CD57+ T cells in acquired aplastic anemia. Previously, flow cytometry had revealed CD8+CD57+ cell expansion in the patients chosen for sequencing. Genomic DNA templated the TCR beta VDJ and CDR3 profiling. TCRdb ran MiXCR on the reads and lists one entry per CDR3 protein. The sample gives fewer than 250,000 distinct CDR3 sequences, about half of which show up once; 15% to 20% is in the top ten. Sequencing was done on a sample of sorted CD4+, CD8+, or CD8+CD57+ T cells (not recorded which) from PBMCs. The receptor source for this set is a human donor with aplastic anemia.

This clonotype came up many times. V and J are TRBV6-6 and TRBJ2-7, with TRBD2 matching over 8 bases. The CDR3 covers 15 residues. Germline CDR1 reads MNHNY; CDR2 reads SVGAGI (reference sequence). V shed 6 bases, J shed 3 bases, and the junction held 10 bases outside the gene matches. CDR3 sequence: CASSPTSEKVYEQYF. The CDR3 nucleotides read TGTGCCAGCAGCCCGACTAGCGAAAAAGTCTACGAGCAGTACTTC.

V is TRBV6-6 and J is TRBJ1-5; D ambiguous. V gave up 2 bases and J gave up 0 bases, with 8 bases separating them. The length of the CDR3 is 15 residues. From germline, CDR1 is MNHNY and CDR2 SVGAGI (reference sequence). As DNA, the CDR3 is TGTGCCAGCAGTTACGGGCAGATTAGCAATCAGCCCCAGCATTTT. Translating it yields CASSYGQISNQPQHF.

The V call is TRBV7-9, the J call TRBJ2-7; TRBD1 matches 11 bases. The length of the CDR3 is 15 residues. J was trimmed by 2 bases and V by 6 bases; bases with no gene match: 6. Germline CDR1 and CDR2: SEHNR and FQNEAQ (reference sequence). The CDR3 DNA follows: TGTGCCAGCAGTTACCGGACAGGGGGCCCCTACGAGCAGTACTTC. This encodes CASSYRTGGPYEQYF.

This sequence joins TRBV20-1 and TRBJ2-7; 10 positions match TRBD1. Germline-derived CDR1 and CDR2 are DFQATT and SNEGSKA (reference sequence). CDR3 length: 15 residues. J was trimmed by 6 bases and V by 0 bases; bases with no gene match: 8. CDR3 coding DNA: TGCAGTGCTAGAGATGCAGGACAGGGGGGCGTCGAGCAGTACTTC. Protein sequence: CSARDAGQGGVEQYF.

The V call is TRBV2, the J call TRBJ2-7; 12 bases match TRBD1. Germline trimming cut 6 bases from V and 5 bases from J; bases unmatched to any gene: 5. The germline CDR1 and CDR2 sequences are SNHLY and FYNNEI. The length of the CDR3 is 14 residues. The CDR3 is CASRRGTGGDEQYF. CDR3 nucleotide sequence: TGTGCCAGCAGGAGGGGGACAGGGGGCGACGAGCAGTACTTC. The full variable domain, its missing parts supplied by reference TRBV2 and TRBJ2-7, is EPEVTQTPSHQVTQMGQEVILRCVPISNHLYFYWYRQILGQKVEFLVSFYNNEISEKSEIFDDQFSVERPDGSNFTLKIRSTKLEDSAMYFCASRRGTGGDEQYFGPGTRLTVT.

Concerning this clonotype: A much larger clone differs from this one at a single base, so this may be a read error. V is TRBV3-1 and J is TRBJ2-7; no reliable D call. Between the trimmed V and J ends, which lost 3 bases and 2 bases, there was a span of 14 bases. CDR3 length: 15 amino acids. Germline CDR1 is LGHDT and CDR2 is YNNKEL (reference sequence). CDR3 in amino acids: CASSHSSTLPYEQYF. The CDR3 DNA sequence: TGTGCCAGCAGCCACTCCTCGACCCTGCCCTACGAGCAGTACTTC.

This clonotype is medium-sized. The rearrangement joins TRBV2 to TRBJ1-3, with D unclear. Trimming stripped 8 bases from V and 0 bases from J, with 11 bases between. CDR1 is SNHLY, CDR2 FYNNEI, per germline. This CDR3 is built from 14 residues. CDR3 DNA sequence: TGTGCCAGCCACCTTTCCCCCTCTGGAAACACCATATATTTT. As protein: CASHLSPSGNTIYF.

The rearrangement links TRBV3-1 to TRBJ2-4; the D gene is possibly TRBD2 (7 bases). Trimming left V 4 bases short and J 0 bases short, with 16 bases between. In germline, CDR1 is LGHDT, CDR2 YNNKEL (reference sequence). There are 17 residues in the CDR3. CDR3 nucleotides: TGTGCCAGCAGCCCACGTTTGGGGGGGCTAGCCAAAAACATTCAGTACTTC. It yields the protein CASSPRLGGLAKNIQYF.

This clonotype was detected only a few times. V usage is TRBV30 and J usage is TRBJ2-7; TRBD2 matches 7 bases. In germline, CDR1 is GTSNPN, CDR2 SVGIG (reference sequence). With 2 bases clipped from V and 5 bases from J, the junction kept 15 bases outside the gene matches. The CDR3 totals 16 residues. CDR3 protein: CAWSRRGRVLRHEQYF. The DNA for the CDR3 is TGTGCCTGGAGTAGACGAGGGAGGGTCCTCCGCCACGAGCAGTACTTC.

This clonotype was seen ten or more times. The V call is TRBV29-1, the J call TRBJ2-5, with TRBD1 identical over 10 bases. Germline CDR1 SQVTM, CDR2 ANQGSEA. The CDR3 covers 13 residues. The V and J ends lost 6 bases and 4 bases, in that order; junction bases with no gene match: 5. CDR3 loop: CSVRQGAGETQYF. The DNA of the CDR3 is TGCAGCGTCAGACAGGGGGCGGGAGAGACCCAGTACTTC.

This clonotype was recorded many times. Here the CDR3 DNA reads TGCAGCGTCTTCAGCCGGGCCTACAATGAGCAGTTCTTC. Encoded protein: CSVFSRAYNEQFF. The V call is TRBV29-1, the J call TRBJ2-1; D call uncertain. The CDR3 spans 13 residues. Looked up from germline, CDR1 is SQVTM and CDR2 is ANQGSEA. Trimming took 6 bases from V and 2 from J, leaving 11 bases between them.

The V call is TRBV11-2, the J call TRBJ2-5; TRBD2 aligns across 10 bases. The CDR3 loop spans 15 amino acids. In germline, CDR1 is SGHAT, CDR2 FQNNGV. The J segment lost 4 bases and the V segment lost 2 bases, leaving 4 bases of the junction unmatched. The DNA of the CDR3 is TGTGCCAGCAGCTTAAAGCGGGGGGGTCCAGAGACCCAGTACTTC. Encoded protein: CASSLKRGGPETQYF.